This T cell receptor (beta chain) was identified during a study of cytomegalovirus exposure and HLA in healthy donors. Primers: 60 Vbeta forward and 13 Jbeta reverse. The repertoire was sequenced with immunoSEQ multiplex PCR; TCRdb's copy has only in-frame clones and lacks some. The table shows around 180,000 clones, with around 81% occurring only once. V was trimmed by 1 base and J by 4 bases, leaving 7 bases between them. Germline V gene sequence: CDR1 PRHDT, CDR2 FYEKMQ (reference sequence). This CDR3 comprises 13 residues. Sequenced input: PBMCs. The source is a man younger than 35 in good health and CMV-seronegative. The chain joins TRBV13 to TRBJ2-5; TRBD1 might be the D (5 bases). For the CDR3, the DNA is TGTGCCAGCAGCTTAGAGGGGCGAGAGACCCAGTACTTC. Amino acids: CASSLEGRETQYF.